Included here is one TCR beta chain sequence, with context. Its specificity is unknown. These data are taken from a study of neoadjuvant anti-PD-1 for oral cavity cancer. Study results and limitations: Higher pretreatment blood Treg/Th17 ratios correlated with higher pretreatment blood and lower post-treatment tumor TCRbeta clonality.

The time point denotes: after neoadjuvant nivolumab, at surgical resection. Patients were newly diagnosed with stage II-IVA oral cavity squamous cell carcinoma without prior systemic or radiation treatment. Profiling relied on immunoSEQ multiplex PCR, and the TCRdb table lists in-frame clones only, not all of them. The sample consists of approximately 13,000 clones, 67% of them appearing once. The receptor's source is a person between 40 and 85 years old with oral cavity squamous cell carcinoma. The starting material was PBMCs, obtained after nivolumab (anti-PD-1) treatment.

The CDR3 loop is CASSYSGRRETQYF. The CDR3 DNA sequence: TGTGCCAGCAGTTACTCTGGCAGGAGAGAGACCCAGTACTTC. The genes are TRBV6-5 and TRBJ2-5; no firm D call. V was shortened by 0 bases and J by 4 bases, with 9 bases between the two germline ends. This CDR3 spans 14 amino acids. The germline CDR1 and CDR2 sequences are MNHEY and SVGAGI.